This T cell receptor beta chain was identified during a study of blood T cell repertoires in COVID-19. The germline CDR1 and CDR2 sequences are GTSNPN and SVGIG (reference sequence). V lost 0 bases, J lost 0 bases, and 11 bases lay in between. CDR3 length equals 16 residues. Libraries were prepared by immunoSEQ multiplex PCR; TCRdb keeps only in-frame clonotypes and omits some of them. The sample has approximately 250,000 clones; around four fifths are singletons. Sequencing was done on a sample of peripheral blood. This TCR derives from a woman aged 60-75 years with active or convalescent COVID-19. The chain has TRBV30 and TRBJ1-4; a weak D match, TRBD1 (6 bases). The CDR3 region is CAWSVRGYTTNEKLFF. The CDR3 nucleotides read TGTGCCTGGAGTGTGAGGGGGTATACAACTAATGAAAAACTGTTTTTT.